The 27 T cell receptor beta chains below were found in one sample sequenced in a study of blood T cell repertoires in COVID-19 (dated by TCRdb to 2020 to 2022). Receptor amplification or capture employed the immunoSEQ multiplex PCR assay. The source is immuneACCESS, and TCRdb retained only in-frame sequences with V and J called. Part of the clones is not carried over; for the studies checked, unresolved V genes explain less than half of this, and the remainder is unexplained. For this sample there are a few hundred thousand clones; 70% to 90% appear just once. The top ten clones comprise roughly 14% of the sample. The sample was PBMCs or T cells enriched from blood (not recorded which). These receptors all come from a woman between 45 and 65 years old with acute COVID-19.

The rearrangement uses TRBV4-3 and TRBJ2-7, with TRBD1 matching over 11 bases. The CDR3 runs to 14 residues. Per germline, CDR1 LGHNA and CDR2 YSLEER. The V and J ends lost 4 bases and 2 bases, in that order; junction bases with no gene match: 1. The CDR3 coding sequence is TGCGCCAGCAGCCGGGACAGGGGGACCTACGAGCAGTACTTC. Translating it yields CASSRDRGTYEQYF.

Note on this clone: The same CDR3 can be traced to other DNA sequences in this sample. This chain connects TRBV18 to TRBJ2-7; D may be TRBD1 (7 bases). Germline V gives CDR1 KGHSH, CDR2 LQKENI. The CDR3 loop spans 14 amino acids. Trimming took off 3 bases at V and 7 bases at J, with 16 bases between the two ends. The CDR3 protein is CASSPDREAKEQYF. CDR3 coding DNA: TGTGCCAGCTCACCCGACAGGGAGGCGAAGGAGCAGTACTTC.

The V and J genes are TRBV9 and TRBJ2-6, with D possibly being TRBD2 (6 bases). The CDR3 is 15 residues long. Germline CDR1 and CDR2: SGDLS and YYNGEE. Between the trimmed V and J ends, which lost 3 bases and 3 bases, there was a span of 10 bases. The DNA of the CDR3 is TGTGCCAGCAGCGAGGACTACGGTGGGGCCAACGTCCTGACTTTC. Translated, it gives CASSEDYGGANVLTF.

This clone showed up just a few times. CDR3 residues: CASSEAPGPGIEQYF. Written as DNA, the CDR3 is TGTGCCAGCAGTGAAGCGCCTGGGCCAGGTATTGAGCAGTACTTC. The J gene is TRBJ2-7, the V gene TRBV2; D not resolved. CDR1 is SNHLY and CDR2 is FYNNEI in the germline V gene. V gave up 0 bases and J gave up 7 bases, with 16 bases separating them. The CDR3 covers 15 residues.

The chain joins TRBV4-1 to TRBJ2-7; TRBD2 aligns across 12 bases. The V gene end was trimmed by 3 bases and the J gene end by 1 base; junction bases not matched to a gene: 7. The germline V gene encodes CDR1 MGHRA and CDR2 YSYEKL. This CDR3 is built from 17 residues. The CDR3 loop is CASSQTPTSGSSYEQYF. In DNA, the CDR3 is TGCGCCAGCAGCCAGACGCCGACTAGCGGGAGTTCCTACGAGCAGTACTTC.

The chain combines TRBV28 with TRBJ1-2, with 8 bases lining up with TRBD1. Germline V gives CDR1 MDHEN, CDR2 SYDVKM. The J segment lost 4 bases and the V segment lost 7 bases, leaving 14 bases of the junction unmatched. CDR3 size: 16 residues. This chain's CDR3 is CASTFQGAGGTYGYTF. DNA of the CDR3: TGTGCCAGCACCTTTCAGGGGGCAGGAGGGACCTATGGCTACACCTTC.

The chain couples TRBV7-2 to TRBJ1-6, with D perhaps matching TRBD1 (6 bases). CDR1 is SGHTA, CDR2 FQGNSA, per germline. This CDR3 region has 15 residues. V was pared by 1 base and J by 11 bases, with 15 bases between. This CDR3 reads CASSLEGGLGPPLHF. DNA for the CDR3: TGTGCCAGCAGCTTAGAGGGGGGGTTAGGTCCACCCCTCCACTTT.

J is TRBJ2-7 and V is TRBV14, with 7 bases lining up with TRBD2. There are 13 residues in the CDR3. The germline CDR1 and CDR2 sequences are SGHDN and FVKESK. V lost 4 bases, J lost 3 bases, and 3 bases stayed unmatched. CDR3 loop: CASSRGLDYEQYF. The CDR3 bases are TGTGCCAGCAGCCGCGGACTAGACTACGAGCAGTACTTC.

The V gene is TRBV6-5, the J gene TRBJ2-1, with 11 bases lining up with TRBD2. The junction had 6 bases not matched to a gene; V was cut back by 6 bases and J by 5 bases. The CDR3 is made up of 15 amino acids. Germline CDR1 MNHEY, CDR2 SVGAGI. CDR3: CASSPTSGKNNEQFF. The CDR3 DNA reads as TGTGCCAGCAGCCCGACTAGCGGGAAAAACAATGAGCAGTTCTTC.

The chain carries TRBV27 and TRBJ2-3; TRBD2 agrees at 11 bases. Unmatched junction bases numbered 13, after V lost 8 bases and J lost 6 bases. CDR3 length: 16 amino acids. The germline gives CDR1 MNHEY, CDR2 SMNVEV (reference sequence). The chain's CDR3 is CASASGRLVGGDTQYF. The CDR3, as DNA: TGTGCCAGCGCTAGCGGGAGGCTAGTGGGGGGGGATACGCAGTATTTT.

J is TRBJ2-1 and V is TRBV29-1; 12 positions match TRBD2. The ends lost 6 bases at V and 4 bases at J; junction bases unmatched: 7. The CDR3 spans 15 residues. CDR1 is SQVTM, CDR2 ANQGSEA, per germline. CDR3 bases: TGCAGCGTGGGGATCACTAGCGGGAGGTACAATGAGCAGTTCTTC. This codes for CSVGITSGRYNEQFF.

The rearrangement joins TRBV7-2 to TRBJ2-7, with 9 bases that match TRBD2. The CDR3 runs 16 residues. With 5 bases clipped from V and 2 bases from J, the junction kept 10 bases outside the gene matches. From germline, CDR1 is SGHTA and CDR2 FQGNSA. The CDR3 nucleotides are TGTGCCAGCAGCACTCAGGGCGGGAGGGCCCCCTACGAGCAGTACTTC. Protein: CASSTQGGRAPYEQYF.

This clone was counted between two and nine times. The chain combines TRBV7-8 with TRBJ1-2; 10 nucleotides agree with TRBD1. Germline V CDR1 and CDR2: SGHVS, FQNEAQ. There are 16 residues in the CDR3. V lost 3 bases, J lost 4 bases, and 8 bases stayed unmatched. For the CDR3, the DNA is TGTGCCAGCAGCTTCCGACAGGGGGCCGGCGGCTATGGCTACACCTTC. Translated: CASSFRQGAGGYGYTF.

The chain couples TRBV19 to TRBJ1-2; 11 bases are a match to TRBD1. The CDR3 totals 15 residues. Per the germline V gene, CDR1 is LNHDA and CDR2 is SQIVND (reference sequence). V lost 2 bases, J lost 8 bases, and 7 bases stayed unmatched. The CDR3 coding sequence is TGTGCCAGTAGTATACCGCGGGGACAGGGGGACGGCTACACCTTC. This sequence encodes CASSIPRGQGDGYTF.

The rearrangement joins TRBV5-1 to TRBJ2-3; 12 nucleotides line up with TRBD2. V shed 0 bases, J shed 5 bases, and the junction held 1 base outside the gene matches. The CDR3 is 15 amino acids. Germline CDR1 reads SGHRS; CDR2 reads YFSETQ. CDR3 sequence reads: CASSLEGLAGDTQYF. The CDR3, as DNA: TGCGCCAGCAGCTTGGAGGGACTAGCGGGAGATACGCAGTATTTT.

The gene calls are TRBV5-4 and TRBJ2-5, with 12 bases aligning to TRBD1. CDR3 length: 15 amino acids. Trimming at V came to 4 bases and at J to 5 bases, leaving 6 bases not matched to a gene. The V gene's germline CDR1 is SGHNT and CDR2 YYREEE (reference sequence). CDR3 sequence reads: CASSRGDRGRETQYF. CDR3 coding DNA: TGTGCCAGCAGCCGAGGGGACAGGGGGCGGGAGACCCAGTACTTC.

CDR3 amino acids: CASRSRGATNEKLFF. CDR3 in DNA: TGTGCCAGCAGGTCGCGGGGTGCAACTAATGAAAAACTGTTTTTT. The V call is TRBV2, the J call TRBJ1-4; D is unresolved. Germline V CDR1 and CDR2: SNHLY, FYNNEI. Trimming left V 6 bases short and J 0 bases short, with 11 bases between. This CDR3 is built from 15 residues.

CDR3 sequence reads: CASSRRDGAYEQYF. CDR3 in DNA: TGTGCCAGCAGCCGGAGGGACGGAGCCTACGAGCAGTACTTC. The J gene is TRBJ2-7, the V gene TRBV11-2, with a tentative D call TRBD2 (6 bases). V gave up 5 bases and J gave up 2 bases, with 13 bases separating them. The length of the CDR3 is 14 residues. The germline CDR1 and CDR2 sequences are SGHAT and FQNNGV.

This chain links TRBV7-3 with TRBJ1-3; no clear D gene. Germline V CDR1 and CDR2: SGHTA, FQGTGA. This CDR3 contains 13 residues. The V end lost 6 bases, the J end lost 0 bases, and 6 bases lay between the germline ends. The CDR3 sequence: CASSGGSGNTIYF. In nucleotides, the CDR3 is TGTGCCAGCAGTGGAGGCTCTGGAAACACCATATATTTT.

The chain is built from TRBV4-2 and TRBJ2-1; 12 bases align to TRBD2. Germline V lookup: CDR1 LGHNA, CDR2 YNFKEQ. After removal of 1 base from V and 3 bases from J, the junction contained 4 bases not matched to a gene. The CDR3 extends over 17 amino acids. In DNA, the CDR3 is TGTGCCAGCAGCCAAGGCGGGACTAGCGGGTACTACAATGAGCAGTTCTTC. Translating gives CASSQGGTSGYYNEQFF.

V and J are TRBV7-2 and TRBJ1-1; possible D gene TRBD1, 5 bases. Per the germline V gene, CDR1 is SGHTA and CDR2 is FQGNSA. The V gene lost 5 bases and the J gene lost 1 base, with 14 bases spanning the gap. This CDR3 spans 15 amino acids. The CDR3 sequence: CASSPRGRGNTEAFF. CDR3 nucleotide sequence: TGTGCCAGCAGCCCCCGAGGTAGGGGGAACACTGAAGCTTTCTTT.

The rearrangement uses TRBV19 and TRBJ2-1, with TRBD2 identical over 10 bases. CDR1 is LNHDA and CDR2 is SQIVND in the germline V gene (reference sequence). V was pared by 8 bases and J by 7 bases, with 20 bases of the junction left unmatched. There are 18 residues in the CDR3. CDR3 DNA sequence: TGTGCCAGTCGCTTAACCGGGGCGCTAGCGGGAGCGGGAAATGAGCAGTTCTTC. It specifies CASRLTGALAGAGNEQFF.

CDR3 protein: CASSVGRTGGSYNEQFF. CDR3 nucleotides: TGTGCCAGCAGCGTAGGTCGAACCGGGGGATCCTACAATGAGCAGTTCTTC. The chain uses TRBV9 and TRBJ2-1, with D possibly being TRBD2 (6 bases). CDR3 length equals 17 residues. Trimming stripped 0 bases from V and 1 base from J, with 14 bases between. The germline V gene encodes CDR1 SGDLS and CDR2 YYNGEE.

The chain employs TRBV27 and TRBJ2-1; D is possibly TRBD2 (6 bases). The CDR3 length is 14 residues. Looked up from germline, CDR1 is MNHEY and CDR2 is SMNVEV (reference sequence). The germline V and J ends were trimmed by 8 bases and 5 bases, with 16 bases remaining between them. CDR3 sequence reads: CASQKQGLNNEQFF. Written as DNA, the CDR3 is TGTGCCAGCCAAAAACAAGGACTAAACAATGAGCAGTTCTTC.

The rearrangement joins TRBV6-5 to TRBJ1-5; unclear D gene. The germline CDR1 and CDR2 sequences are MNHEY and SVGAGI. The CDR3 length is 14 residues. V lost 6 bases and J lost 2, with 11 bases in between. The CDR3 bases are TGTGCCAGCAGCTACCTGGAGGGCAATCAGCCCCAGCATTTT. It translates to CASSYLEGNQPQHF.

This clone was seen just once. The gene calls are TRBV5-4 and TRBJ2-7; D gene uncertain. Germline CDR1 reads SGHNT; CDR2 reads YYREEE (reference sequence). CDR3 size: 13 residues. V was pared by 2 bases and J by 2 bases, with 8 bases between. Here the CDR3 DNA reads TGTGCCAGCAGCTTCGGCGGCACCTACGAGCAGTACTTC. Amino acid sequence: CASSFGGTYEQYF.

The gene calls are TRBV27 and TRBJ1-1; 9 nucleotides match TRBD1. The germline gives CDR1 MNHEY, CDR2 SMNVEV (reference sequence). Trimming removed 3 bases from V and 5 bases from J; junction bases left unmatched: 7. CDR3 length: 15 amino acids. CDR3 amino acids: CASSFPGTGRTEAFF. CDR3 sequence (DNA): TGTGCCAGCAGTTTCCCCGGGACAGGGAGGACTGAAGCTTTCTTT.